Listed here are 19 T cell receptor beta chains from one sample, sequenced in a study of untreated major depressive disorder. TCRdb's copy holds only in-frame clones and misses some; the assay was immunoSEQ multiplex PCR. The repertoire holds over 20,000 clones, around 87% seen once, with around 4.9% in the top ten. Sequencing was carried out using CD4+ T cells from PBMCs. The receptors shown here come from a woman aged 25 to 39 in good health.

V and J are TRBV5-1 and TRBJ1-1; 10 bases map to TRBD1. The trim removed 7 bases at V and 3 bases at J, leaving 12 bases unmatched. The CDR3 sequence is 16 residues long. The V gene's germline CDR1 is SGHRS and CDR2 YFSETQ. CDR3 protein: CASRDLTGGTDTEAFF. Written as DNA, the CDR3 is TGCGCCAGCCGAGACCTGACAGGGGGCACGGACACTGAAGCTTTCTTT.

As DNA, the CDR3 is TGTGCCAGCAGCAGGGGACAGGGGCGATACACCGGGGAGCTGTTTTTT. Its translation is CASSRGQGRYTGELFF. The rearrangement links TRBV5-4 to TRBJ2-2, with 10 positions matching TRBD1. The J segment lost 3 bases and the V segment lost 4 bases, leaving 6 bases of the junction unmatched. Germline V gene sequence: CDR1 SGHNT, CDR2 YYREEE (reference sequence). The CDR3 extends over 16 amino acids.

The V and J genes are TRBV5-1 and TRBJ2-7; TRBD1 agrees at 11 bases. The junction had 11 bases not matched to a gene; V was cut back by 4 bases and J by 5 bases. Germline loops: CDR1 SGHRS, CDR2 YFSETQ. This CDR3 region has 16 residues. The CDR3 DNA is TGCGCCAGCAGCACTGCCCCCGGGACAGGGGGTAACGAGCAGTACTTC. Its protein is CASSTAPGTGGNEQYF. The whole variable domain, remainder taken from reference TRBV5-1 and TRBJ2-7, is KAGVTQTPRYLIKTRGQQVTLSCSPISGHRSVSWYQQTPGQGLQFLFEYFSETQRNKGNFPGRFSGRQFSNSRSEMNVSTLELGDSALYLCASSTAPGTGGNEQYFGPGTRLTVT.

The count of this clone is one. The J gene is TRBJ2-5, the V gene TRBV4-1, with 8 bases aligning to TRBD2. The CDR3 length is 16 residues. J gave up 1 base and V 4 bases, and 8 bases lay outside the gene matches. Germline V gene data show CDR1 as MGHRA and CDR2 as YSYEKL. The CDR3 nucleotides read TGCGCCAGCAGCCGGACACCGGGGGGGCCCCAAGAGACCCAGTACTTC. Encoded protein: CASSRTPGGPQETQYF.

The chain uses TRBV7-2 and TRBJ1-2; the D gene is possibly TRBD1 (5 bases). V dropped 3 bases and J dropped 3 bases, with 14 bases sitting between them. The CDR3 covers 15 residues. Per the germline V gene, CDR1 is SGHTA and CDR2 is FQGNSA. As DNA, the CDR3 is TGTGCCAGCAGCTTCGGGGCAGGGAGAGACTATGGCTACACCTTC. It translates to CASSFGAGRDYGYTF.

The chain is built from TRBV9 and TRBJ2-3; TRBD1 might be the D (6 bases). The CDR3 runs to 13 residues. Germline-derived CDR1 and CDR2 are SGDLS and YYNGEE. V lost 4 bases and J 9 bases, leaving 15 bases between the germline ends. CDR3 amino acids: CASSIPGGGTQYF. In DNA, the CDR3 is TGTGCCAGCAGCATCCCTGGGGGCGGCACGCAGTATTTT.

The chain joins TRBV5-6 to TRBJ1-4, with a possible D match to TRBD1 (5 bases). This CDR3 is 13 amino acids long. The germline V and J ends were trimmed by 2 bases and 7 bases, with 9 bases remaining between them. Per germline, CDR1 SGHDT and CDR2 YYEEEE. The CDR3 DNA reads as TGTGCCAGCAGCTTTTCCGGGGGTGAAAAACTGTTTTTT. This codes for CASSFSGGEKLFF.

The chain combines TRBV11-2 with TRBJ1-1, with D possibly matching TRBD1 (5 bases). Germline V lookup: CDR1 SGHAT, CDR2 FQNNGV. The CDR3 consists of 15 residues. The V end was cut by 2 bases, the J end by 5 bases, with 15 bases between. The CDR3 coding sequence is TGTGCCAGCAGCTTAAGTCGTTTCGGGGGAACTGAAGCTTTCTTT. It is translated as CASSLSRFGGTEAFF.

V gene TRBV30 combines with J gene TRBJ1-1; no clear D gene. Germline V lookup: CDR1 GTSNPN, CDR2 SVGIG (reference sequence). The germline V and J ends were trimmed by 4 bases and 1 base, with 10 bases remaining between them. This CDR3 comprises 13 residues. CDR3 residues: CAWNVDPNTEAFF. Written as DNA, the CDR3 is TGTGCCTGGAACGTAGACCCGAACACTGAAGCTTTCTTT.

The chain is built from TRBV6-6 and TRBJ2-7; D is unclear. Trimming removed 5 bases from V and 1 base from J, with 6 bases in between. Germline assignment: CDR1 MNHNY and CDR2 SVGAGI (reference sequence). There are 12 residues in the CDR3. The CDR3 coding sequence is TGTGCCAGCAGTCCGGGTTCCTACGAGCAGTACTTC. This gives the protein CASSPGSYEQYF.

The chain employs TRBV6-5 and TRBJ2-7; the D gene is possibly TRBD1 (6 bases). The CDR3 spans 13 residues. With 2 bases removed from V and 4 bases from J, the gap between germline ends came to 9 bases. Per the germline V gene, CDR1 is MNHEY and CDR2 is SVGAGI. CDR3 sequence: CASSYDRRYEQYF. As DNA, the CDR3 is TGTGCCAGCAGTTACGACAGGAGGTACGAGCAGTACTTC.

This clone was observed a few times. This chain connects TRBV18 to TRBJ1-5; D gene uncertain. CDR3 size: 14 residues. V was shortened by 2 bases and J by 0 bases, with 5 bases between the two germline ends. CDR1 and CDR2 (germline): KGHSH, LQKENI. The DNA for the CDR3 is TGTGCCAGCTCACCAACAGATAGCAATCAGCCCCAGCATTTT. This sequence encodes CASSPTDSNQPQHF.

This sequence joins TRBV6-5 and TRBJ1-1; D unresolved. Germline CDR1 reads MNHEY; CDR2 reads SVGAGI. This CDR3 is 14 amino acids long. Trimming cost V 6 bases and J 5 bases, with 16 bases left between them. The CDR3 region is CASRPREAVTEAFF. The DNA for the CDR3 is TGTGCCAGCAGGCCCCGTGAGGCGGTGACTGAAGCTTTCTTT.

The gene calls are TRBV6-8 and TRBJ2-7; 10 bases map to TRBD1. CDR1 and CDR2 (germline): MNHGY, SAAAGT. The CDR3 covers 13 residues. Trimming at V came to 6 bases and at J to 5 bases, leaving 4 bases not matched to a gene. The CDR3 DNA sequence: TGTGCCAGCAGCCCGGGACAGGGGAACGAGCAGTACTTC. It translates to CASSPGQGNEQYF.

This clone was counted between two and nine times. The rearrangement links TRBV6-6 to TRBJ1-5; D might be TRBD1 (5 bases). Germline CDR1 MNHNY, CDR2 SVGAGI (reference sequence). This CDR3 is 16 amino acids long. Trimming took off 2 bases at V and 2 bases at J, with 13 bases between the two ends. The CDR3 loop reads CASSYALWGGNQPQHF. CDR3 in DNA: TGTGCCAGCAGTTACGCCCTCTGGGGGGGCAATCAGCCCCAGCATTTT.

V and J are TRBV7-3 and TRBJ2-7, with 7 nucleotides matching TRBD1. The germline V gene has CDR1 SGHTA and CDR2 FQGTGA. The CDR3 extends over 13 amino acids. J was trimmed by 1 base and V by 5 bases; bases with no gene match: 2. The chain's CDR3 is CASSPTGSYEQYF. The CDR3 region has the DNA TGTGCCAGCAGCCCGACAGGGTCCTACGAGCAGTACTTC.

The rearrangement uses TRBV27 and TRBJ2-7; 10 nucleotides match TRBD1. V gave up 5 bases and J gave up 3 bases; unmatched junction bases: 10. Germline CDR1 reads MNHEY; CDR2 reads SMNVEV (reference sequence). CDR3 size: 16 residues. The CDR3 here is CASSIRAGDRGYEQYF. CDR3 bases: TGTGCCAGCAGTATACGAGCGGGGGACAGGGGCTACGAGCAGTACTTC.

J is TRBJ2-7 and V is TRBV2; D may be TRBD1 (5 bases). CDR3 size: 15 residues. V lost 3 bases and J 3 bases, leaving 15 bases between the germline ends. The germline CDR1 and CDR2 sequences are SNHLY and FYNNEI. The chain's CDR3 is CASSDQGFFDYEQYF. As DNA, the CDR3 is TGTGCCAGCAGTGATCAGGGCTTTTTTGACTACGAGCAGTACTTC. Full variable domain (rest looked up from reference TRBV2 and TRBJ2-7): EPEVTQTPSHQVTQMGQEVILRCVPISNHLYFYWYRQILGQKVEFLVSFYNNEISEKSEIFDDQFSVERPDGSNFTLKIRSTKLEDSAMYFCASSDQGFFDYEQYFGPGTRLTVT.

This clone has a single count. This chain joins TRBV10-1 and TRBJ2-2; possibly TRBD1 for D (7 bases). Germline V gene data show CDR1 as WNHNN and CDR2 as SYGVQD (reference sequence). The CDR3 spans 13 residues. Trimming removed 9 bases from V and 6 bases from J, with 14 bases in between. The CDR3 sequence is CARTRGPAGELFF. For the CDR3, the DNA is TGCGCCAGGACTAGGGGGCCCGCCGGGGAGCTGTTTTTT.